The 25 T cell receptor beta chains given below trace back to one sample, sequenced in a study of T cells after yellow fever vaccination. TCRdb re-called the 5' RACE reads with MiXCR, one entry per CDR3 protein. The table lists approximately 250,000 distinct CDR3 sequences, about 5% of them singletons. This sample comprised CD4+ T cells sorted from PBMCs, obtained on the day of the yellow fever booster vaccination. Source of these receptors: a man between 18 and 29 years old who received the YFV17D yellow fever vaccine.

In this sample, this clonotype turned up a few times. V is TRBV20-1 and J is TRBJ1-5; D might be TRBD1 (5 bases). CDR1 and CDR2 (germline): DFQATT, SNEGSKA (reference sequence). This CDR3 region has 15 residues. The V and J ends lost 3 bases and 1 base respectively, with 13 bases between them. As DNA, the CDR3 is TGCAGTGCTAGGGGGCGGGAAATGAGCAATCAGCCCCAGCATTTT. As protein: CSARGREMSNQPQHF.

This sequence joins TRBV7-2 and TRBJ2-3, with 7 bases that match TRBD2. V lost 1 base and J lost 2; bases outside the gene matches: 9. The CDR3 length is 17 residues. Germline CDR1 reads SGHTA; CDR2 reads FQGNSA. CDR3 bases: TGTGCCAGCAGCTTAGGTGCAGGCGGGGGAATCACAGATACGCAGTATTTT. Translating it yields CASSLGAGGGITDTQYF.

This clonotype was recorded many times. This chain connects TRBV5-1 to TRBJ1-1, with 7 nucleotides matching TRBD1. After removal of 2 bases from V and 0 bases from J, the junction contained 1 base not matched to a gene. Germline CDR1 reads SGHRS; CDR2 reads YFSETQ. The CDR3 extends over 14 amino acids. For the CDR3, the DNA is TGCGCCAGCAGCTTAGACAGGGTGAACACTGAAGCTTTCTTT. Translating it yields CASSLDRVNTEAFF.

The sample holds a few counts of this clonotype. J is TRBJ2-7 and V is TRBV12-3 or TRBV12-4; no firm D call. The germline V and J ends were trimmed by 6 bases and 2 bases, with 11 bases remaining between them. The CDR3 consists of 13 residues. CDR3: CASSRTATYEQYF. CDR3 in DNA: TGTGCCAGCAGCCGGACGGCCACCTACGAGCAGTACTTC.

This clonotype was picked up a small number of times. The gene calls are TRBV29-1 and TRBJ2-7; D is unclear. Germline-derived CDR1 and CDR2 are SQVTM and ANQGSEA. The CDR3 is 14 residues long. The V and J ends lost 4 bases and 0 bases respectively, with 13 bases between them. The CDR3 nucleotides read TGCAGCGTTGGGGGTCAGAGGAGCTCCTACGAGCAGTACTTC. This sequence encodes CSVGGQRSSYEQYF.

The table lists this clonotype with a few counts. This sequence joins TRBV9 and TRBJ1-2; no clear D. The V end was cut by 1 base, the J end by 10 bases, with 8 bases between. The CDR3 is 11 residues long. Germline values: CDR1 SGDLS, CDR2 YYNGEE. This CDR3 is CASSVMGFYTF. CDR3 sequence (DNA): TGTGCCAGCAGCGTAATGGGATTCTACACCTTC. Together with reference TRBV9 and TRBJ1-2, the CDR3 gives the full variable domain: DSGVTQTPKHLITATGQRVTLRCSPRSGDLSVYWYQQSLDQGLQFLIQYYNGEERAKGNILERFSAQQFPDLHSELNLSSLELGDSALYFCASSVMGFYTFGSGTRLTVV.

The CDR3 loop is CASSFVGSFGTDTQYF. Written as DNA, the CDR3 is TGTGCCAGCAGCTTCGTGGGGAGTTTTGGCACAGATACGCAGTATTTT. J is TRBJ2-3 and V is TRBV7-2; weak D call: TRBD2 (5 bases). The CDR3 is 16 residues long. From germline, CDR1 is SGHTA and CDR2 FQGNSA. The ends were cut back, 3 bases at V and 1 base at J, with 14 bases in the middle.

This clonotype was seen a handful of times. This chain joins TRBV6-2 or TRBV6-3 and TRBJ2-1; 10 bases fit TRBD2. Germline CDR1 reads MNHEY; CDR2 reads SVGEGT. V lost 2 bases to trimming and J lost 5 bases; unmatched junction nucleotides: 9. There are 17 residues in the CDR3. CDR3 sequence reads: CASSYTPWSGGDNEQFF. In nucleotides, the CDR3 is TGTGCCAGCAGTTACACCCCTTGGAGCGGGGGGGACAATGAGCAGTTCTTC.

Many counts were recorded for this clonotype. This chain links TRBV4-3 with TRBJ2-5; D gene uncertain. CDR1 is LGHNA, CDR2 YSLEER, per germline. CDR3 length equals 13 residues. V lost 0 bases, J lost 6 bases, and 8 bases lay in between. The CDR3, as DNA: TGCGCCAGCAGCCAAGAGGTATTCCAGACCCAGTACTTC. It specifies CASSQEVFQTQYF.

The sample holds a few counts of this clonotype. V gene TRBV5-4 combines with J gene TRBJ1-1; 9 bases match TRBD1. Germline V gives CDR1 SGHNT, CDR2 YYREEE (reference sequence). Losses at the gene ends were 4 bases for V and 6 bases for J; bases not matched to a gene: 4. The CDR3 runs 13 residues. DNA of the CDR3: TGTGCCAGCAGCCCGGGACAGGGAGCTGAAGCTTTCTTT. Translated: CASSPGQGAEAFF.

This clonotype was counted a few times. V is TRBV27 and J is TRBJ2-7; D is ambiguous. The length of the CDR3 is 14 residues. V was trimmed by 7 bases and J by 6 bases, leaving 19 bases between them. Germline-derived CDR1 and CDR2 are MNHEY and SMNVEV (reference sequence). The CDR3 sequence is CASTSLPSPSEQYF. CDR3 coding DNA: TGTGCCAGCACCTCCCTTCCGTCCCCCTCCGAGCAGTACTTC.

V usage is TRBV4-3 and J usage is TRBJ2-3; no clear D. Germline V CDR1 and CDR2: LGHNA, YSLEER. The V end lost 0 bases, the J end lost 0 bases, and 13 bases lay between the germline ends. This CDR3 has 17 amino acids. CDR3 protein: CASSQDRAVTSTDTQYF. The CDR3 nucleotides are TGCGCCAGCAGCCAAGATCGGGCCGTCACTAGCACAGATACGCAGTATTTT.

The chain carries TRBV5-1 and TRBJ2-7, with 8 bases aligning to TRBD1. Germline values: CDR1 SGHRS, CDR2 YFSETQ. V was clipped by 4 bases and J by 2 bases; unmatched bases: 8. The CDR3 totals 15 residues. CDR3 amino acids: CASSEVGTGTYEQYF. DNA for the CDR3: TGCGCCAGCAGCGAGGTCGGGACAGGCACCTACGAGCAGTACTTC.

This clonotype was counted between two and nine times. The chain couples TRBV5-1 to TRBJ2-3; D not certain. CDR3 length: 14 residues. Per germline, CDR1 SGHRS and CDR2 YFSETQ. V lost 4 bases and J lost 4, with 13 bases in between. DNA for the CDR3: TGCGCCAGCAGCGCGGACCCAAACCCAGATACGCAGTATTTT. This gives the protein CASSADPNPDTQYF.

The rearrangement links TRBV20-1 to TRBJ1-1, with a possible D match to TRBD1 (6 bases). The CDR3 sequence is 13 residues long. V was trimmed by 0 bases and J by 5 bases, leaving 10 bases between them. The germline gives CDR1 DFQATT, CDR2 SNEGSKA (reference sequence). DNA for the CDR3: TGCAGTGCTAGAGAGAGCAGGGGAACTGAAGCTTTCTTT. It codes for CSARESRGTEAFF.

This clonotype was seen a handful of times. The gene calls are TRBV18 and TRBJ2-7; D is ambiguous. V was cut by 3 bases and J by 1 base, with 10 bases left in between. The length of the CDR3 is 14 residues. Germline-derived CDR1 and CDR2 are KGHSH and LQKENI. CDR3 in amino acids: CASSPGVRSYEQYF. In nucleotides, the CDR3 is TGTGCCAGCTCACCTGGTGTTCGTTCCTACGAGCAGTACTTC.

This clonotype came up a few times. The CDR3 DNA follows: TGCGCCAGCAGCCAAGACCCCACTCCTTTGCAGTTCTTC. This codes for CASSQDPTPLQFF. This chain joins TRBV4-1 and TRBJ2-1; D uncertain. V lost 0 bases, J lost 12 bases, and 12 bases lay in between. CDR1 is MGHRA and CDR2 is YSYEKL in the germline V gene. There are 13 residues in the CDR3.

This sequence joins TRBV6-1 and TRBJ1-1; no clear D gene. Germline CDR1 and CDR2: MNHNS and SASEGT. V lost 3 bases and J lost 5, with 16 bases in between. The CDR3 extends over 15 amino acids. The chain's CDR3 is CASSEPWAGLTEAFF. CDR3 nucleotide sequence: TGTGCCAGCAGTGAGCCCTGGGCAGGTTTGACTGAAGCTTTCTTT.

In regard to this clonotype: A much more abundant neighbour one base away suggests this may be a read error. This sequence joins TRBV2 and TRBJ2-5; no definite D call. The CDR3 length is 11 residues. Germline loops: CDR1 SNHLY, CDR2 FYNNEI. V shed 1 base and J shed 5 bases, with 2 bases lying between them. The CDR3 coding sequence is TGTGCCAGCAGTGAAGGGGAGACCCAGTACTTC. Translation: CASSEGETQYF.

This clonotype was seen ten or more times. The rearrangement joins TRBV3-1 to TRBJ2-5; D uncertain. The CDR3 runs to 13 residues. The germline gives CDR1 LGHDT, CDR2 YNNKEL (reference sequence). V lost 2 bases and J lost 2, with 6 bases in between. As DNA, the CDR3 is TGTGCCAGCAGCCAATGGCAGCAAGAGACCCAGTACTTC. Translating it yields CASSQWQQETQYF.

This clonotype came up many times. The chain employs TRBV18 and TRBJ1-5; 12 bases agree with TRBD1. This CDR3 is 16 amino acids long. Germline V gene sequence: CDR1 KGHSH, CDR2 LQKENI. J gave up 5 bases and V 3 bases, and 5 bases lay outside the gene matches. CDR3: CASSPGQGARDQPQHF. The DNA of the CDR3 is TGTGCCAGCTCACCGGGACAGGGGGCGAGGGATCAGCCCCAGCATTTT.

This clonotype was seen repeatedly, ten times or more. The gene calls are TRBV4-2 and TRBJ1-1, with D unclear. CDR1 is LGHNA and CDR2 is YNFKEQ in the germline V gene. V was trimmed by 0 bases and J by 6 bases, leaving 20 bases between them. This CDR3 has 17 amino acids. The CDR3: CASSQELGLLQAPEAFF. Here the CDR3 DNA reads TGTGCCAGCAGCCAAGAACTTGGGTTACTCCAGGCCCCTGAAGCTTTCTTT.

The V call is TRBV7-2, the J call TRBJ2-2, with 7 nucleotides matching TRBD2. Germline lookup yields CDR1 SGHTA and CDR2 FQGNSA. The CDR3 has 18 residues. V shed 1 base, J shed 3 bases, and the junction held 11 bases outside the gene matches. The CDR3 sequence is CASSLDAGLPLDTGELFF. The CDR3 coding sequence is TGTGCCAGCAGCTTAGACGCGGGACTACCGCTCGACACCGGGGAGCTGTTTTTT.

This clonotype was seen only a few times. V gene TRBV30 combines with J gene TRBJ1-6; D is undetermined. The germline V gene has CDR1 GTSNPN and CDR2 SVGIG (reference sequence). V shed 0 bases and J shed 10 bases, with 10 bases lying between them. The CDR3 has 13 residues. The CDR3 here is CAWSVGGLSPLHF. CDR3 nucleotide sequence: TGTGCCTGGAGTGTCGGAGGATTATCACCCCTCCACTTT.

This clonotype was observed at least ten times. The chain combines TRBV11-2 with TRBJ2-1; possible D gene TRBD2, 5 bases. Germline V CDR1 and CDR2: SGHAT, FQNNGV. V was clipped by 7 bases and J by 0 bases, with 13 bases between them. The CDR3 contains 15 residues. Here the CDR3 DNA reads TGTGCCAGCATCACGACGGGAAACTCCTACAATGAGCAGTTCTTC. Amino acids: CASITTGNSYNEQFF.